This TCR beta chain was retrieved from a study of early T cells in non-severe SARS-CoV-2 infection. Study overall: Sequencing of bulk RNA from unsorted whole blood was done, without chain pairing.

The CDR3 length is 11 residues. V shed 6 bases and J shed 3 bases, with 6 bases lying between them. Germline loops: CDR1 SNHLY, CDR2 FYNNEI. Unique molecular identifier tags were affixed to discrete cDNA molecules. TCRdb fed the 5' RACE reads into MiXCR, producing one record per CDR3 protein. In the table there are 55,000 to 80,000 distinct CDR3 sequences, 8% to 9% of which are singletons. This clonotype was recorded many times. Its antigen is currently unknown. Study-level points and caveats: Comparison of clonotypes with VDJdb favored anti-spike CD8 responses while missing private and CD4 specificities.

The origin of this receptor is an adult who was a healthcare worker with PCR-confirmed SARS-CoV-2 infection or an uninfected control (not recorded which). The J gene is TRBJ2-7, the V gene TRBV2; D gene ambiguous. The sequencing used whole blood, collected at baseline. CDR3 in DNA: TGTGCCAGCAGGGCGATCTACGAGCAGTACTTC. Translating it yields CASRAIYEQYF.